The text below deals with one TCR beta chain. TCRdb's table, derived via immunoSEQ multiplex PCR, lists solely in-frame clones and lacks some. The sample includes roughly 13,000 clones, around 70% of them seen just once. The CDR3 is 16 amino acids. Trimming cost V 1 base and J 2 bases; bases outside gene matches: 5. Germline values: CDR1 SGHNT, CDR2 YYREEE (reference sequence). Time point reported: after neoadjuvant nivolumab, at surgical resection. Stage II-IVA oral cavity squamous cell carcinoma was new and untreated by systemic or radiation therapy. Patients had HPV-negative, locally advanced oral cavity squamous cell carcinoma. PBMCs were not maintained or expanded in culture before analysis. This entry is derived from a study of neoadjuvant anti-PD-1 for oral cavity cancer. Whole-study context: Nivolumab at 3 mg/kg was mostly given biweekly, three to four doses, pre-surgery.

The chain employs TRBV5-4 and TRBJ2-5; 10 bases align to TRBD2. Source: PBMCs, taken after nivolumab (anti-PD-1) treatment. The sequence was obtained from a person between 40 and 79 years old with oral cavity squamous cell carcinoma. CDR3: CASSLNLAGAQETQYF. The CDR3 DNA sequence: TGTGCCAGCAGCTTGAATCTAGCGGGAGCGCAAGAGACCCAGTACTTC.